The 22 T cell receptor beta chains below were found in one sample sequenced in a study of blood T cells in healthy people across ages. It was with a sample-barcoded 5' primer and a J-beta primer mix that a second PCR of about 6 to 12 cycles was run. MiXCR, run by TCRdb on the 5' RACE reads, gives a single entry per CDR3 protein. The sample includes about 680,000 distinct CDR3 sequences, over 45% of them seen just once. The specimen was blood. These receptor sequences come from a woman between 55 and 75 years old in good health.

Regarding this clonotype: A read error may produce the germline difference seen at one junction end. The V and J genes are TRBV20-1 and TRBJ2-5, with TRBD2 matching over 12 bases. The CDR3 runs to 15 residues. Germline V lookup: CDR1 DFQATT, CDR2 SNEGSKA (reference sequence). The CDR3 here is CSASPWTSGIESQYF. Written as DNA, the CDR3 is TGCAGTGCTAGTCCATGGACTAGCGGGATAGAGAGCCAGTACTTC.

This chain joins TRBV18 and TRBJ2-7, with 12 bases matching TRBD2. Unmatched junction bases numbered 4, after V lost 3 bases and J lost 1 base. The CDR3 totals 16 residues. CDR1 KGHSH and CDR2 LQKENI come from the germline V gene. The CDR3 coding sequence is TGTGCCAGCTCACCGGGGACTAGCGGGCCATCCTACGAGCAGTACTTC. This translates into CASSPGTSGPSYEQYF.

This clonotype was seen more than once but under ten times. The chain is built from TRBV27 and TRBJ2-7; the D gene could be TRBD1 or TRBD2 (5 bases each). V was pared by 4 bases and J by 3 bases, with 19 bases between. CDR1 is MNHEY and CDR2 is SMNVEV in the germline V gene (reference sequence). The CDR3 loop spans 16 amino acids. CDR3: CASSYSSGTGLYEQYF. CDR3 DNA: TGTGCCAGCAGTTACTCAAGCGGAACGGGGCTCTACGAGCAGTACTTC.

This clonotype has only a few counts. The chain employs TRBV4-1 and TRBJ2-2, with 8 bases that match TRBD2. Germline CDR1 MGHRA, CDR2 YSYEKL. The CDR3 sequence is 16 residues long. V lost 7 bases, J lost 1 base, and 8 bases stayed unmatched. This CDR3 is CASKKEAGGNTGELFF. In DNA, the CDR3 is TGCGCCAGCAAAAAGGAGGCGGGAGGGAACACCGGGGAGCTGTTTTTT.

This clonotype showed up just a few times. The CDR3 protein is CASSSTGTGLLGLAGPSYEQYF. CDR3 DNA sequence: TGTGCCAGCAGTTCGACCGGGACAGGACTGTTAGGACTAGCGGGCCCCTCCTACGAGCAGTACTTC. This sequence joins TRBV28 and TRBJ2-7; 11 bases line up with TRBD2. Germline V gene data show CDR1 as MDHEN and CDR2 as SYDVKM. This CDR3 spans 22 amino acids. Trimming at V came to 4 bases and at J to 0 bases, leaving 23 bases not matched to a gene.

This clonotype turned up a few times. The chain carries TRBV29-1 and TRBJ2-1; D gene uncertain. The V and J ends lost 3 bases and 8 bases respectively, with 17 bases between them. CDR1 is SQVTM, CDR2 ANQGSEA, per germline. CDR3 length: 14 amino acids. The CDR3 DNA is TGCAGCGTTGAGAGGCCCAGCCGAAAGGATGAGCAGTTCTTC. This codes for CSVERPSRKDEQFF.

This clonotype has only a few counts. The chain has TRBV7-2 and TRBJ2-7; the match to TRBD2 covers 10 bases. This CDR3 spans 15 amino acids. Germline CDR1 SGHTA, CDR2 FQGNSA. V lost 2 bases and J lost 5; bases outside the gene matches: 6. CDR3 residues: CASSLLAGDLNEQYF. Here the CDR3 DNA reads TGTGCCAGCAGCTTACTAGCGGGAGATCTCAACGAGCAGTACTTC.

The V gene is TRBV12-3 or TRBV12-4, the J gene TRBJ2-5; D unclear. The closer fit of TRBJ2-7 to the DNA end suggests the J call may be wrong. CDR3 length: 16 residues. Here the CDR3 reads CASSSRRTSIPCEQYF. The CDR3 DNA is TGTGCCAGCAGTTCCCGTCGGACCTCAATTCCCTGCGAGCAGTACTTC.

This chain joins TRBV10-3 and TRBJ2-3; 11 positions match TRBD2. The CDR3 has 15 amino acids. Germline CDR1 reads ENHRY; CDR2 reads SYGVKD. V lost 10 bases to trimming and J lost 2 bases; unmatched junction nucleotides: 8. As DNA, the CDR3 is TGTGCCACCGATCCTAGCGGGAGGTTCACAGATACGCAGTATTTT. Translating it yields CATDPSGRFTDTQYF.

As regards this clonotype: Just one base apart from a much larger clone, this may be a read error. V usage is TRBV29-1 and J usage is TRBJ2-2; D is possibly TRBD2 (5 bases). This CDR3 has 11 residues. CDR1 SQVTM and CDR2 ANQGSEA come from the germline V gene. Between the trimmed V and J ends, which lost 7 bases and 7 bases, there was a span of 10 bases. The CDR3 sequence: CSGGEGGELFF. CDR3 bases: TGCAGCGGCGGCGAGGGCGGGGAGCTGTTTTTT.

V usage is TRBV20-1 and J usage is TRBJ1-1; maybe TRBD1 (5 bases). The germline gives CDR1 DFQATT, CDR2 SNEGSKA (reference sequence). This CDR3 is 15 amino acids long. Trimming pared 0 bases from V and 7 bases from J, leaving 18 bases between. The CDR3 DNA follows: TGCAGTGCTAGAGATGCCCTCGGCTCAAGGGGTGAAGCTTTCTTT. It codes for CSARDALGSRGEAFF.

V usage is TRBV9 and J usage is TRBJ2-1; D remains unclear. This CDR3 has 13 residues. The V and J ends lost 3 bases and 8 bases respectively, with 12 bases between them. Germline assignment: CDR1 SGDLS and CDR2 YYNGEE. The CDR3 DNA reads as TGTGCCAGCAGCGACAAAAGCACCCATGAGCAGTTCTTC. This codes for CASSDKSTHEQFF.

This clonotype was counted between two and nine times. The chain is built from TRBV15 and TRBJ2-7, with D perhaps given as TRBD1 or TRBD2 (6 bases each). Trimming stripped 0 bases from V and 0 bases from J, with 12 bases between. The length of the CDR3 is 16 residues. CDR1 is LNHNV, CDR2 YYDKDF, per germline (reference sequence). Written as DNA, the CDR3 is TGTGCCACCAGCAGAGATTCGGGGGCGGCCTCCTACGAGCAGTACTTC. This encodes CATSRDSGAASYEQYF.

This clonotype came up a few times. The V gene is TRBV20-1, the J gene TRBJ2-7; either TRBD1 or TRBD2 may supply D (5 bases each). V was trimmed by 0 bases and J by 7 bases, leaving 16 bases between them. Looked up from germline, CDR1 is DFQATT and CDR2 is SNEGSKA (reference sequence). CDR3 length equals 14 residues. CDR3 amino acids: CSARDRVGGREQYF. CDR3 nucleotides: TGCAGTGCTAGAGACAGGGTTGGGGGTCGAGAGCAGTACTTC.

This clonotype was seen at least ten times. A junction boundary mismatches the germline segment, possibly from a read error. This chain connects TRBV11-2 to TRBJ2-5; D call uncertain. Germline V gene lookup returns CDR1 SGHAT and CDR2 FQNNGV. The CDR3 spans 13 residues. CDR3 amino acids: CASSVEPEETQYF. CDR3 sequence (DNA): TGTGCCAGCAGCGTAGAGCCGGAAGAGACCCAGTACTTC.

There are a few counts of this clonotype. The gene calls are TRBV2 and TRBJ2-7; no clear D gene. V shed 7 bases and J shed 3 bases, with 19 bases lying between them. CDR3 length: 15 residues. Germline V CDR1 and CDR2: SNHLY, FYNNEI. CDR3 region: CASTGGVSSVYEQYF. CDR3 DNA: TGTGCCAGCACAGGTGGCGTATCGTCAGTCTACGAGCAGTACTTC. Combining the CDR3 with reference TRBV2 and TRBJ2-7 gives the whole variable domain EPEVTQTPSHQVTQMGQEVILRCVPISNHLYFYWYRQILGQKVEFLVSFYNNEISEKSEIFDDQFSVERPDGSNFTLKIRSTKLEDSAMYFCASTGGVSSVYEQYFGPGTRLTVT.

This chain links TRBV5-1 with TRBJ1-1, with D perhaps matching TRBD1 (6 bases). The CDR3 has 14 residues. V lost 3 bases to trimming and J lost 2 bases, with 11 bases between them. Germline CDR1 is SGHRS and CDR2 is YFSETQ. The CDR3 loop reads CASSWTADNTEAFF. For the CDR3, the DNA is TGCGCCAGCAGCTGGACAGCTGACAACACTGAAGCTTTCTTT.

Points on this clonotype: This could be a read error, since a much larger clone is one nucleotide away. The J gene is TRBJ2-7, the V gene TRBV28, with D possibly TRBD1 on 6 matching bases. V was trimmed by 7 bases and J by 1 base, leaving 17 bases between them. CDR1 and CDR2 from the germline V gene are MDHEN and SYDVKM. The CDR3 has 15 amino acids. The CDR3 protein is CASKYAGTQSYEQYF. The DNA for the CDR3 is TGTGCCAGCAAGTATGCCGGGACACAGTCCTACGAGCAGTACTTC.

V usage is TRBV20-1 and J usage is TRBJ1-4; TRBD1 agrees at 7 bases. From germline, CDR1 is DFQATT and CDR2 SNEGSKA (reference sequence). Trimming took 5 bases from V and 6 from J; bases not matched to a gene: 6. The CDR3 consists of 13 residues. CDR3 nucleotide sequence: TGCAGTGCTGGGAGGGGGCGGGATGAAAAACTGTTTTTT. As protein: CSAGRGRDEKLFF.

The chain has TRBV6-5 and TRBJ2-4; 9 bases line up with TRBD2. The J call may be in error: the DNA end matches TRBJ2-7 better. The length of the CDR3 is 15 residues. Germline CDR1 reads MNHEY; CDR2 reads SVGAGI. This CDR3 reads CASSYGVAGAHEQYF. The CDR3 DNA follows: TGTGCCAGCAGTTACGGGGTAGCGGGAGCTCACGAGCAGTACTTC.

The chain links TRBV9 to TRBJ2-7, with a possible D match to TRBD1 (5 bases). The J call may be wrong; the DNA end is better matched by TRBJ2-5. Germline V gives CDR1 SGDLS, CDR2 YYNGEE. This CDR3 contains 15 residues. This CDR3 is CASSVGSTGGETQYF. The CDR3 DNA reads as TGTGCCAGCAGCGTGGGCTCCACAGGTGGCGAGACCCAGTACTTC.

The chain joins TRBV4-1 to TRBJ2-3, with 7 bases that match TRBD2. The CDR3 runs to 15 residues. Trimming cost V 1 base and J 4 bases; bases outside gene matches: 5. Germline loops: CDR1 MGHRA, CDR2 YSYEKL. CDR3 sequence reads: CASSQGLAISDTQYF. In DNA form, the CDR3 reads TGCGCCAGCAGCCAAGGACTAGCAATCTCAGATACGCAGTATTTT.